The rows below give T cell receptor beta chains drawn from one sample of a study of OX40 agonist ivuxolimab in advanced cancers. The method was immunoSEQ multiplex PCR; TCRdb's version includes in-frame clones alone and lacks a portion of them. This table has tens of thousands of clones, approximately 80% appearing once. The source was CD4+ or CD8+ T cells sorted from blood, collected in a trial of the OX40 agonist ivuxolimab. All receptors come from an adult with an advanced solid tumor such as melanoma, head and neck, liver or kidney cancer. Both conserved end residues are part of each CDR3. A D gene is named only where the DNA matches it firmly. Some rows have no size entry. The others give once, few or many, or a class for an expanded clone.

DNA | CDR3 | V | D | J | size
TGTGCCTGGGGCAGGGGGCCGGTGTACGAGCAGTACTTC | CAWGRGPVYEQYF | TRBV30 | TRBD1 | TRBJ2-7 | NA
TGCGCCAGCAGCCAAGACTATCGGGGAAACCTATACAATGAGCAGTTCTTC | CASSQDYRGNLYNEQFF | TRBV4-3 | NA | TRBJ2-1 | NA
TGTGCCAGCAGCCAGGAGAGGGACCAGCCCCAGCATTTT | CASSQERDQPQHF | TRBV7-2 | NA | TRBJ1-5 | NA
TGTGCCAGCTTTGAGGGGGCCTTCGGGCAGAACACAGATACGCAGTATTTT | CASFEGAFGQNTDTQYF | TRBV28 | TRBD1 | TRBJ2-3 | NA
TGTGCCAGCAGCGCGACACAGAACACCGGGGAGCTGTTTTTT | CASSATQNTGELFF | TRBV7-9 | NA | TRBJ2-2 | NA
TGTGCCAGCAGCCCCAAGGACAGGGCGCTCACAGATACGCAGTATTTT | CASSPKDRALTDTQYF | TRBV5-6 | TRBD1 | TRBJ2-3 | NA
TGTGCCAGCAGTTATTCAGGGGGCAGAGGGGAAGCTTTCTTT | CASSYSGGRGEAFF | TRBV6-6 | TRBD1 | TRBJ1-1 | NA
TGTGCCTGGAGTGTGGGCGTCAATCAGCCCCAGCATTTT | CAWSVGVNQPQHF | TRBV30 | NA | TRBJ1-5 | NA
TGTGCCAGCAAACGACAGGTTCTGCAAGAGACCCAGTACTTC | CASKRQVLQETQYF | TRBV6-5 | NA | TRBJ2-5 | NA
TGTGCCAGCAGGGACAGGGGGCGAGGTCAGCCCCAGCATTTT | CASRDRGRGQPQHF | TRBV2 | TRBD1 | TRBJ1-5 | few
TGTGCCAGCAGCCGGGGCGCCGACTGGACCATAAGCACAGATACGCAGTATTTT | CASSRGADWTISTDTQYF | TRBV6-7 | NA | TRBJ2-3 | NA
TGCGCCAGCAGCCAACAGGGGGCGAATTCACCCCTCCACTTT | CASSQQGANSPLHF | TRBV4-3 | TRBD1 | TRBJ1-6 | NA
TGTGCCAGCAGTTTATCCGGGCCAAGCACCGGGGAGCTGTTTTTT | CASSLSGPSTGELFF | TRBV27 | NA | TRBJ2-2 | NA
TGTGCCAGTAGTATTGGACATTCCTACGAGCAGTACTTC | CASSIGHSYEQYF | TRBV19 | NA | TRBJ2-7 | NA
TGTGCCAGCTCACCTGGGGCAGGGGCGGAGGAAAAACTGTTTTTT | CASSPGAGAEEKLFF | TRBV18 | NA | TRBJ1-4 | once
TGTGCCAGCGCTCCGGGGGGCGGGTGGAATCAGCCCCAGCATTTT | CASAPGGGWNQPQHF | TRBV7-9 | NA | TRBJ1-5 | NA
TGTGCCAGCAGCTTAAGGGGTCAGTCGGGAAACACCATATATTTT | CASSLRGQSGNTIYF | TRBV7-3 | NA | TRBJ1-3 | NA
TGCGCCAGCAGCCAAGAGGGGGGAGAGGATGCGCAGTATTTT | CASSQEGGEDAQYF | TRBV4-3 | NA | TRBJ2-3 | once
TGTGCCAGCAGACCTCTAGCGGGGGTAGAGACCCAGTACTTC | CASRPLAGVETQYF | TRBV27 | TRBD2 | TRBJ2-5 | NA
TGTGCCAGTAGTATAGATGAGTGGGGGCAGGGCGGACAGCCCCAGCATTTT | CASSIDEWGQGGQPQHF | TRBV19 | NA | TRBJ1-5 | NA
TGTGCCAGCACCGCCGGAGACATCAAGAGGGGCTACACCTTC | CASTAGDIKRGYTF | TRBV11-2 | NA | TRBJ1-2 | NA
TGTGCCAGCAGCTTACGGCATGGGTGGGACACCGGGGAGCTGTTTTTT | CASSLRHGWDTGELFF | TRBV7-8 | NA | TRBJ2-2 | NA
TGTGCCAGCAGTTTAGGTGGGGGAGGGGCATCCACAGATACGCAGTATTTT | CASSLGGGGASTDTQYF | TRBV28 | TRBD2 | TRBJ2-3 | NA
TGTGCCAGCCGCACAGGGCCCAACTATAATTCACCCCTCCACTTT | CASRTGPNYNSPLHF | TRBV6-5 | NA | TRBJ1-6 | few
TGTGCCACCAGCAGAGATCTCGGCGGGGGTGTGGCAGATACGCAGTATTTT | CATSRDLGGGVADTQYF | TRBV15 | TRBD2 | TRBJ2-3 | NA
TGTGCCAGCAGCACTCCGGATTCGAGGGGTAATTCACCCCTCCACTTT | CASSTPDSRGNSPLHF | TRBV5-5 | NA | TRBJ1-6 | NA
TGTGCCAGCAGCCGAACAGGGGGCGCAGGGGGCTACACCTTC | CASSRTGGAGGYTF | TRBV7-3 | TRBD1 | TRBJ1-2 | NA
TGTGCCAGCAGCCGGTACAATGAGCAGTTCTTC | CASSRYNEQFF | TRBV7-2 | NA | TRBJ2-1 | NA
TGTGCCAGCAGCTCAAATGCTGGAAATCAGCCCCAGCATTTT | CASSSNAGNQPQHF | TRBV7-2 | NA | TRBJ1-5 | NA